This T cell receptor (beta chain) was sequenced for a study of CD49a tissue-resident CD8 T cells in human skin (dated 2017 in TCRdb). Regarding the research as a whole: Tissue-resident memory CD8+ T cell subsets in human skin, defined by CD49a, CD69 and CD103 expression, were examined in the study.

In its sample, this clone was seen a few times. Its antigen specificity is not known. No much larger clonotype is one base removed from it; base qualities were not supplied. Cut back by 5 bases and 0 bases, the V and J ends lie 3 bases apart. From cysteine to phenylalanine, the CDR3 is 11 amino acids long. The only DNA kept is the CDR3, 33 bases in frame from the first base. Sequences DFQATT (CDR1) and SNEGSKA (CDR2) are obtained from the germline V gene (reference sequence). For about five healthy donors, sorted CD8+ T cells taken from blood, dermis and epidermis had their TCR beta CDR3 regions analysed. Both blood and skin samples were provided by each TCR-sequenced donor, and all TCR-sequenced donors were healthy individuals. CD8+ T cell populations were isolated by sorting before TCR beta sequencing. To prepare the library, the immunoSEQ multiplex PCR assay was applied. Concerning the study's data processing: Across the sorted blood, dermal and epidermal CD8+ T cell populations, TCR V beta family usage frequencies were compared. TCRdb holds this immuneACCESS table with in-frame rearrangements only. Some clones are missing; in checked studies, unresolved V genes explain under half, and the rest has no known cause. That table furnishes V, J and clone size, whereas the DNA furnished D and trimming. This sample lists about 910 clones; roughly three fifths were detected once. Roughly 40% of the sample is held by the ten biggest clonotypes.

The sequencing sample was made of CLA- CD8+ effector memory T cells sorted from blood. The V and J segments used are TRBV20-1 and TRBJ2-3, with the D gene call left open. This clonotype was sampled from a human donor in good health. The CDR3 amino acid sequence is: CSAGSTDTQYF. Here is the DNA: TGCAGTGCTGGCAGCACAGATACGCAGTATTTT.